This is a list of T cell receptor beta chains from one sample in a study of CD4 and CD8 cells across lung adenocarcinoma regions. TCRdb itself ran the PCR reads through MiXCR, one entry per CDR3 protein. The table has about 19,000 distinct CDR3 sequences, 46% seen once. The sequencing sample was made of CD4+ T cells from the margin of a lung tumor. These receptor sequences come from a male donor with lung adenocarcinoma. The CD4 and CD8 labels of this study may be unreliable. CDR3s include the opening cysteine and the closing phenylalanine or tryptophan. Each record gives: V gene, J gene, clone size, D gene, CDR3 DNA, CDR3 protein. D genes are given only for firm matches. Some rows have no size entry. The others give once, few or many, or a class for an expanded clone.

V gene: TRBV12-3/TRBV12-4; J gene: TRBJ2-1; clone size: .; D gene: TRBD2; CDR3 DNA: TGTGCCAGCATTAGAGGAGGCGGGGGCAATGAGCAGTTCTTC; CDR3 protein: CASIRGGGGNEQFF
V gene: TRBV27; J gene: TRBJ2-2; clone size: many; D gene: TRBD1; CDR3 DNA: TGTGCCAGCACCAGGACAGGGTCCGGGGAGCTGTTTTTT; CDR3 protein: CASTRTGSGELFF
V gene: TRBV6-1; J gene: TRBJ2-6; clone size: .; D gene: .; CDR3 DNA: TGTGCCAGCAGTCAGGCACCCCCTGGGGCCAACGTGCTGACTTTC; CDR3 protein: CASSQAPPGANVLTF
V gene: TRBV4-2; J gene: TRBJ1-5; clone size: many; D gene: TRBD1; CDR3 DNA: TGTGCCAGCAGCCAAGATTGGGGACAGGGTGGACAGCCCCAGCATTTT; CDR3 protein: CASSQDWGQGGQPQHF
V gene: TRBV11-2; J gene: TRBJ2-7; clone size: .; D gene: TRBD2; CDR3 DNA: TGTGCCAGCAGCTTAAACTTCGGGACTAGTGTTTACGAGCAGTACTTC; CDR3 protein: CASSLNFGTSVYEQYF
V gene: TRBV6-4; J gene: TRBJ2-3; clone size: .; D gene: TRBD2; CDR3 DNA: TGTGCCAGGGGTGACGGGAGCGGGGATCCAGAGACGCAGTATTTT; CDR3 protein: CARGDGSGDPETQYF
V gene: TRBV15; J gene: TRBJ2-7; clone size: .; D gene: TRBD1; CDR3 DNA: TGTGCCACCAGCACATCCGGGACAGGGGACGAGCAGTACTTC; CDR3 protein: CATSTSGTGDEQYF
V gene: TRBV27; J gene: TRBJ2-5; clone size: once; D gene: .; CDR3 DNA: TGTGCCAGCAAATTCGGTGGCGGGGACAAAGAGACTCAGTACTTC; CDR3 protein: CASKFGGGDKETQYF
V gene: TRBV10-2; J gene: TRBJ2-3; clone size: .; D gene: .; CDR3 DNA: TGCGCCAGTGCTCCTCCTGGCGCCAACGTGCAGTATTTC; CDR3 protein: CASAPPGANVQYF
V gene: TRBV27; J gene: TRBJ2-1; clone size: .; D gene: .; CDR3 DNA: TGTGCCAGCAGTGGTTACAATGAGCAGTTCTTC; CDR3 protein: CASSGYNEQFF
V gene: TRBV27; J gene: TRBJ2-7; clone size: .; D gene: .; CDR3 DNA: TGTGCCAGCTCCTCTTTATACGAGCAGTACTTC; CDR3 protein: CASSSLYEQYF
V gene: TRBV6-1; J gene: TRBJ2-2; clone size: .; D gene: TRBD2; CDR3 DNA: TGTGCCAGCAGTCCCGGGGGGGATACCGGGGAGCTGTTTTTT; CDR3 protein: CASSPGGDTGELFF
V gene: TRBV7-6; J gene: TRBJ2-4; clone size: .; D gene: .; CDR3 DNA: TGTGCCAGCAGCTTAGGCGGTTGGGGGAGGTGGGCCACAGATATTCAGTACTTC; CDR3 protein: CASSLGGWGRWATDIQYF
V gene: TRBV6-1; J gene: TRBJ1-1; clone size: many; D gene: TRBD1; CDR3 DNA: TGTGCCAGCAGTGAACCGGGACAGGGGTCTCCTTTCTTT; CDR3 protein: CASSEPGQGSPFF
V gene: TRBV6-2/TRBV6-3; J gene: TRBJ2-6; clone size: many; D gene: .; CDR3 DNA: TGTGCCAGCAGTTACTCGAGCTCTGGGGCCAACGTCCTGACTTTC; CDR3 protein: CASSYSSSGANVLTF
V gene: TRBV6-9; J gene: TRBJ2-1; clone size: hyperexpanded; D gene: TRBD2; CDR3 DNA: TGTGCCAGCAGTTATAGCGGGAGGGCCAATGAGCAGTTCTTC; CDR3 protein: CASSYSGRANEQFF
V gene: TRBV9; J gene: TRBJ2-4; clone size: .; D gene: .; CDR3 DNA: TGTGCCAGCAGCCCGAGTGGGGGAAGGGAAAACATTCAGTACTTC; CDR3 protein: CASSPSGGRENIQYF
V gene: TRBV20-1; J gene: TRBJ2-1; clone size: few; D gene: .; CDR3 DNA: TGCAGTGCTAGAATTTCGGCGGGTCTTTCCTACAATGAGCAGTTCTTC; CDR3 protein: CSARISAGLSYNEQFF
V gene: TRBV20-1; J gene: TRBJ2-5; clone size: .; D gene: TRBD2; CDR3 DNA: TGCAGTGCTAGGACTAGCTTCCCAGAGACCCAGTACTTC; CDR3 protein: CSARTSFPETQYF
V gene: TRBV4-1; J gene: TRBJ2-3; clone size: .; D gene: .; CDR3 DNA: TGCGCCAGCAGCCCGACGGGCCGGAGAGTCACAGACATTCAGTACTTT; CDR3 protein: CASSPTGRRVTDIQYF
V gene: TRBV29-1; J gene: TRBJ1-2; clone size: few; D gene: .; CDR3 DNA: TGCAGCGTTGAAGAACGGACAGAGGGCGGCTACACCTTC; CDR3 protein: CSVEERTEGGYTF
V gene: TRBV4-1; J gene: TRBJ2-3; clone size: many; D gene: .; CDR3 DNA: TGCGCCAGCAGCCAAGGGCGGGACCTTGATACGCAGTATTTT; CDR3 protein: CASSQGRDLDTQYF
V gene: TRBV25-1; J gene: TRBJ2-7; clone size: many; D gene: TRBD2; CDR3 DNA: TGTGCCAGCAGGTCTGCGGGAGGGCCGCACGAGCAGTACTTC; CDR3 protein: CASRSAGGPHEQYF
V gene: TRBV4-1; J gene: TRBJ2-1; clone size: .; D gene: TRBD1; CDR3 DNA: TGCGCCAGCAGCCCCCAAGAACAGGGGGCAGATGAGCAGTTCTTC; CDR3 protein: CASSPQEQGADEQFF
V gene: TRBV27; J gene: TRBJ2-2; clone size: .; D gene: TRBD2; CDR3 DNA: TGTGCCAGCAGTTTACTAGCGGGAGTTGTCGGGGAGCTGTTTTTT; CDR3 protein: CASSLLAGVVGELFF
V gene: TRBV10-2; J gene: TRBJ1-1; clone size: many; D gene: .; CDR3 DNA: TGCGCCAGCAGTGAATCTCAAGGCACTGAAGCTTTCTTT; CDR3 protein: CASSESQGTEAFF
V gene: TRBV10-2; J gene: TRBJ2-4; clone size: .; D gene: .; CDR3 DNA: TGCGCCAGCTCGGCGCTAGGAGCCAAAAACACTCAGTACTTC; CDR3 protein: CASSALGAKNTQYF
V gene: TRBV4-1; J gene: TRBJ2-7; clone size: many; D gene: TRBD1; CDR3 DNA: TGCGCCAGCAGCCAAGATTGGACAGGGGACCGCGAGCAGTACTTC; CDR3 protein: CASSQDWTGDREQYF
V gene: TRBV6-1; J gene: TRBJ2-3; clone size: once; D gene: TRBD2; CDR3 DNA: TGTGCCAGCCGGGAGGACGCGACAGACATTCAGTATTTC; CDR3 protein: CASREDATDIQYF
V gene: TRBV6-1; J gene: TRBJ2-4; clone size: .; D gene: .; CDR3 DNA: TGTGCCAGCAGGTCCGGGGGAAAAAACATTCAGTACTTC; CDR3 protein: CASRSGGKNIQYF
V gene: TRBV6-1; J gene: TRBJ2-5; clone size: large; D gene: .; CDR3 DNA: TGTGTCTCTGGGCCAGGGCAAGAGACCCAGTACTTC; CDR3 protein: CVSGPGQETQYF
V gene: TRBV6-1; J gene: TRBJ2-1; clone size: few; D gene: TRBD1; CDR3 DNA: TGTGCCAGCAGCGGGACAGGCAATGAGCAGTTCTTC; CDR3 protein: CASSGTGNEQFF
V gene: TRBV6-5; J gene: TRBJ2-3; clone size: few; D gene: .; CDR3 DNA: TGTGCCAGCAGTTCGGGGCTGGGAGGTAAAGACACGCAGTATTTT; CDR3 protein: CASSSGLGGKDTQYF
V gene: TRBV3-1; J gene: TRBJ2-5; clone size: many; D gene: TRBD2; CDR3 DNA: TGTGCCAGCAGCCAACGGACTAGCGGGAGTGGGGAGACCCAGTACTTC; CDR3 protein: CASSQRTSGSGETQYF
V gene: TRBV10-2; J gene: TRBJ2-4; clone size: once; D gene: .; CDR3 DNA: TGCGGCAGCACGGGGGTGGGAGGCAAAAACACGCAGTACTTC; CDR3 protein: CGSTGVGGKNTQYF